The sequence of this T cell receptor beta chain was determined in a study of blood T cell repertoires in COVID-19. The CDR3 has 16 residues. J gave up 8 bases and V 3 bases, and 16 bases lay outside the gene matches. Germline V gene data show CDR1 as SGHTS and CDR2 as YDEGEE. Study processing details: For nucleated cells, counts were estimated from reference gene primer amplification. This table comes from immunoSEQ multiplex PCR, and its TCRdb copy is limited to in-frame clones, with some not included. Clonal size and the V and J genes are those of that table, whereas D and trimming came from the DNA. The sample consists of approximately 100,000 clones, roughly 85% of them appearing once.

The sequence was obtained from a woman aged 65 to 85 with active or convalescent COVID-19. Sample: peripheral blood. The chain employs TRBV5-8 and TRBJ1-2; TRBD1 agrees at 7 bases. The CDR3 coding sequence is TGTGCCAGCAGCTCAATAAATATAGACAGGGTGAAGGGCTACACCTTC. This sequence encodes CASSSINIDRVKGYTF.